These 20 T cell receptor beta chains share one sample of origin, sequenced in a study of blood T cell repertoires in COVID-19. Assay used: immunoSEQ multiplex PCR; TCRdb lists only in-frame clones, some missing. Of roughly 160,000 clones in the sample, about four fifths were seen once. The sequenced material came from peripheral blood. These receptors originate from a woman aged 55-70 years with COVID-19, enrolled during active disease.

This chain links TRBV27 with TRBJ1-1, with no clear D. The germline V gene has CDR1 MNHEY and CDR2 SMNVEV (reference sequence). V lost 3 bases and J 1 base, leaving 9 bases between the germline ends. The CDR3 has 14 residues. CDR3 nucleotides: TGTGCCAGCAGTTTCAACAGTCGGAACACTGAAGCTTTCTTT. This encodes CASSFNSRNTEAFF.

The V gene is TRBV7-8, the J gene TRBJ2-7; D gene ambiguous. The CDR3 length is 14 residues. V lost 5 bases and J lost 2, with 13 bases in between. Germline V gene lookup returns CDR1 SGHVS and CDR2 FQNEAQ. This CDR3 is CASSPTIRTYEQYF. The CDR3 DNA follows: TGTGCCAGCAGCCCCACAATAAGAACCTACGAGCAGTACTTC.

This clone was counted between two and nine times. This chain joins TRBV19 and TRBJ2-2; TRBD1 matches 8 bases. CDR3 length equals 16 residues. V lost 3 bases and J lost 7; bases outside the gene matches: 10. Per the germline V gene, CDR1 is LNHDA and CDR2 is SQIVND (reference sequence). CDR3 loop: CASSIFAGGQRGELFF. As DNA, the CDR3 is TGTGCCAGTAGTATTTTCGCAGGGGGCCAACGCGGGGAGCTGTTTTTT. Together with reference TRBV19 and TRBJ2-2, the CDR3 gives the full variable domain: DGGITQSPKYLFRKEGQNVTLSCEQNLNHDAMYWYRQDPGQGLRLIYYSQIVNDFQKGDIAEGYSVSREKKESFPLTVTSAQKNPTAFYLCASSIFAGGQRGELFFGEGSRLTVL.

This rearrangement joins TRBV7-8 to TRBJ2-1; the match to TRBD2 covers 12 bases. This CDR3 is 16 amino acids long. Per the germline V gene, CDR1 is SGHVS and CDR2 is FQNEAQ. V lost 1 base to trimming and J lost 4 bases; unmatched junction nucleotides: 2. The CDR3 loop is CASSLGTSGTYNEQFF. For the CDR3, the DNA is TGTGCCAGCAGCTTAGGGACTAGCGGGACTTACAATGAGCAGTTCTTC.

V and J are TRBV6-2 or TRBV6-3 and TRBJ2-7, with D perhaps TRBD1 (5 bases). The CDR3 is 19 amino acids. Germline values: CDR1 MNHEY, CDR2 SVGEGT. Trimming took 2 bases from V and 0 from J, leaving 23 bases between them. The CDR3 sequence is CASSYGSHLQAMLSYEQYF. Written as DNA, the CDR3 is TGTGCCAGCAGTTACGGGTCCCACTTACAGGCCATGCTCTCCTACGAGCAGTACTTC.

The chain is built from TRBV28 and TRBJ1-5, with TRBD1 as a possible D gene (6 bases). Germline CDR1 is MDHEN and CDR2 is SYDVKM. Trimming removed 4 bases from V and 7 bases from J, with 8 bases in between. There are 12 residues in the CDR3. CDR3 sequence reads: CASSYREQPQHF. CDR3 DNA sequence: TGTGCCAGCAGTTACAGGGAACAGCCCCAGCATTTT.

This clone was detected ten times or more. This chain links TRBV9 with TRBJ2-3, with 16 positions matching TRBD2. Germline loops: CDR1 SGDLS, CDR2 YYNGEE. The CDR3 is made up of 19 amino acids. With 3 bases clipped from V and 2 bases from J, the junction kept 9 bases outside the gene matches. The CDR3 DNA follows: TGTGCCAGCAGCGCCCCCGGGGGACTAGCGGGGGGGCCCACAGATACGCAGTATTTT. This codes for CASSAPGGLAGGPTDTQYF.

The V call is TRBV20-1, the J call TRBJ2-7, with D perhaps matching TRBD1 (6 bases). This CDR3 has 11 residues. Germline V gene data show CDR1 as DFQATT and CDR2 as SNEGSKA (reference sequence). Deletions cut 2 bases from V and 4 bases from J, with 6 bases between. The CDR3 region has the DNA TGCAGTGCTAGACAGGGGTACGAGCAGTACGTC. It codes for CSARQGYEQYV.

Turning to this clone: This same CDR3 is encoded by further DNA sequences in the sample. The gene calls are TRBV5-1 and TRBJ1-2, with TRBD1 matching over 7 bases. Germline-derived CDR1 and CDR2 are SGHRS and YFSETQ. The CDR3 runs 13 residues. V was clipped by 5 bases and J by 2 bases; unmatched bases: 3. This chain's CDR3 is CASSPDRNYGYTF. The CDR3 region has the DNA TGCGCCAGCAGTCCGGACAGGAACTATGGCTACACCTTC.

The rearrangement joins TRBV6-1 to TRBJ1-2, with D tentatively TRBD1 (5 bases). CDR3 size: 14 residues. V was shortened by 2 bases and J by 3 bases, with 10 bases between the two germline ends. The germline CDR1 and CDR2 sequences are MNHNS and SASEGT. The CDR3 DNA follows: TGTGCCAGCAGTGAAACCAGGGTGGACTATGGCTACACCTTC. This encodes CASSETRVDYGYTF.

The rearrangement links TRBV18 to TRBJ2-2; 9 bases match TRBD1. The CDR3 is 16 amino acids. Germline CDR1 is KGHSH and CDR2 is LQKENI. J gave up 0 bases and V 3 bases, and 2 bases lay outside the gene matches. CDR3 in DNA: TGTGCCAGCTCACCTAGGACAGGGGCGAACACCGGGGAGCTGTTTTTT. This encodes CASSPRTGANTGELFF.

The rearrangement uses TRBV6-6 and TRBJ2-4; D is ambiguous. The ends were cut back, 7 bases at V and 5 bases at J, with 12 bases in the middle. The germline V gene has CDR1 MNHNY and CDR2 SVGAGI (reference sequence). The CDR3 has 13 residues. This CDR3 is CASISHTENIQYF. CDR3 bases: TGTGCCAGCATTTCCCACACAGAAAACATTCAGTACTTC.

V is TRBV5-1 and J is TRBJ2-2; 7 bases fit TRBD1. With 4 bases clipped from V and 6 bases from J, the junction kept 9 bases outside the gene matches. There are 15 residues in the CDR3. The germline CDR1 and CDR2 sequences are SGHRS and YFSETQ. The CDR3 nucleotides read TGCGCCAGCAGCCTACAACAGGGGACCCCCGGGGAGCTGTTTTTT. Translating gives CASSLQQGTPGELFF.

The rearrangement uses TRBV27 and TRBJ2-3; TRBD1 might be the D (6 bases). The germline V gene encodes CDR1 MNHEY and CDR2 SMNVEV (reference sequence). The CDR3 loop spans 15 amino acids. The ends were cut back, 5 bases at V and 0 bases at J, with 12 bases in the middle. The CDR3 sequence is CASSPGTTSTDTQYF. The CDR3 DNA follows: TGTGCCAGCAGTCCCGGGACAACTAGCACAGATACGCAGTATTTT.

This sequence joins TRBV11-2 and TRBJ1-4, with no clear D. V was cut by 8 bases and J by 0 bases, with 13 bases left in between. Germline V gene data show CDR1 as SGHAT and CDR2 as FQNNGV. The CDR3 runs to 15 residues. CDR3 amino acids: CASSLGGPTNEKLFF. The CDR3 DNA is TGTGCCAGCTCCTTAGGCGGTCCAACTAATGAAAAACTGTTTTTT. Filled out from reference TRBV11-2 and TRBJ1-4, the complete variable domain reads EAGVAQSPRYKIIEKRQSVAFWCNPISGHATLYWYQQILGQGPKLLIQFQNNGVVDDSQLPKDRFSAERLKGVDSTLKIQPAKLEDSAVYLCASSLGGPTNEKLFFGSGTQLSVL.

The genes are TRBV5-1 and TRBJ1-6, with 8 bases lining up with TRBD1. V dropped 3 bases and J dropped 11; count of bases not matched to a gene: 7. The length of the CDR3 is 14 residues. CDR1 and CDR2 (germline): SGHRS, YFSETQ. CDR3 protein: CASSSTGVDPPLHF. CDR3 DNA: TGCGCCAGCAGCTCGACAGGGGTTGATCCACCCCTCCACTTT.

The chain is built from TRBV18 and TRBJ2-2, with unresolved D. V lost 3 bases and J lost 2, with 10 bases in between. The germline V gene has CDR1 KGHSH and CDR2 LQKENI. The CDR3 length is 15 residues. The CDR3, as DNA: TGTGCCAGCTCACCCCTAGGATTAAACACCGGGGAGCTGTTTTTT. Protein sequence: CASSPLGLNTGELFF.

The rearrangement joins TRBV4-2 to TRBJ1-1; perhaps TRBD1 as D (5 bases). The CDR3 sequence is 15 residues long. V lost 0 bases and J lost 6, with 14 bases in between. Germline assignment: CDR1 LGHNA and CDR2 YNFKEQ. CDR3 amino acids: CASSQEGEGSAEAFF. CDR3 DNA sequence: TGTGCCAGCAGCCAAGAGGGGGAGGGGAGCGCTGAAGCTTTCTTT.

This clone was recorded only once. The genes are TRBV6-1 and TRBJ2-4; 14 nucleotides line up with TRBD2. In germline, CDR1 is MNHNS, CDR2 SASEGT. The CDR3 extends over 18 amino acids. V dropped 0 bases and J dropped 3; count of bases not matched to a gene: 4. CDR3 residues: CASSEARLAGGGKNIQYF. The CDR3 DNA is TGTGCCAGCAGTGAAGCGCGACTAGCGGGAGGGGGCAAAAACATTCAGTACTTC.

A few counts support this clone. The chain recombines TRBV5-8 with TRBJ2-3; TRBD2 matches 11 bases. Losses at the gene ends were 4 bases for V and 3 bases for J; bases not matched to a gene: 7. Germline V CDR1 and CDR2: SGHTS, YDEGEE. This CDR3 has 16 amino acids. CDR3 in DNA: TGTGCCAGCAGCCCTAAAAGACTAGCGGGGACAGATACGCAGTATTTT. It yields the protein CASSPKRLAGTDTQYF.